This T cell receptor (beta chain) originates from a study of human T cells and chemical hapten exposure. Study observations and caveats: Counts of expanded TCRs (at PT1) showed a positive correlation with patch test score.

Time point: patch test 2, 6 weeks after DPC sensitization. Treatment defined: therapeutic diphenylcyclopropenone sensitization with weekly scalp DPC. Germline values: CDR1 MDHEN, CDR2 SYDVKM. The CDR3 extends over 15 amino acids. V was pared by 4 bases and J by 2 bases, with 15 bases between. This clonotype was counted ten times or more. Antigen unknown. One entry per CDR3 protein results from TCRdb running MiXCR on the RACE reads. Of 75,000 to 90,000 distinct CDR3 sequences in the sample, about 10% were seen once. The TCR comes from a woman in her 50s with alopecia areata. Some clones in this sample may be carry-over from other donors' samples. Sample: whole blood, taken in connection with sensitization to the hapten diphenylcyclopropenone (DPC). The chain links TRBV28 to TRBJ2-7, with a tentative D call TRBD1 (5 bases). The CDR3 bases are TGTGCCAGCAGTTGGGAAGGGGAACGAACCTACGAGCAGTACTTC. Protein product: CASSWEGERTYEQYF.